This paragraph covers one T cell receptor beta chain sequence. The antigen is not known. The source of the sample is a study of cytomegalovirus exposure and HLA in healthy donors. Study-wide points: Using the classifier, cytomegalovirus status was reportedly diagnosed with high specificity and sensitivity. Investigators reported 164 TCR beta chains as tied to cytomegalovirus. For most TCR sequences rarity was the rule, although some public TCRs occurred in many donors.

The table came from immunoSEQ multiplex PCR; TCRdb's copy has only in-frame clones and leaves some out. Found here are just under 75,000 clones, roughly 93% of them singletons; the top ten hold approximately 3%. The TCR sequence derives from a woman aged 18-30 years in good health and CMV-seropositive. Input material: PBMCs.

CDR3 DNA: TGTGCCAGCAGCCCAGGACAGAGCTCTGGGGCCAACGTCCTGACTTTC. Its protein is CASSPGQSSGANVLTF. The chain employs TRBV5-6 and TRBJ2-6; weak D call: TRBD1 (6 bases). V was pared by 4 bases and J by 0 bases, with 11 bases between. CDR1 is SGHDT and CDR2 is YYEEEE in the germline V gene. CDR3 length: 16 amino acids.